Below, one TCR beta chain is given with its context. This sample is drawn from a study of blood T cell repertoires in COVID-19. Sequencing used immunoSEQ multiplex PCR; TCRdb keeps in-frame clones, though not all of them. Of approximately 350,000 clones in the sample, 65% to 85% were seen once. V shed 0 bases and J shed 4 bases, with 19 bases lying between them. The germline V gene encodes CDR1 SGDLS and CDR2 YYNGEE. CDR3 length: 17 amino acids. The chain couples TRBV9 to TRBJ1-2; no reliable D call. Sequenced: peripheral blood. This clonotype was sampled from a man aged 25-45 years with active or convalescent COVID-19. The CDR3 sequence is CASSVGVGETATYGYTF. The CDR3 coding sequence is TGTGCCAGCAGCGTAGGTGTTGGAGAGACTGCGACCTATGGCTACACCTTC.